The T cell receptor (beta chain) under discussion was sequenced for a study of glioma-infiltrating T cells. Study information: Low-grade gliomas were grade II; glioblastomas were grade IV at initial diagnosis.

A word on this clonotype: What it binds is not known.

V was cut by 3 bases and J by 3 bases, with 9 bases left in between. Germline V gene data show CDR1 as SGHTA and CDR2 as FQGNSA. There are 14 residues in the CDR3. Amplification of TCR alpha and beta CDR3 regions from RNA used iRepertoire nested multiplex PCR. Tissue mRNA or PBMC total RNA, 100-400 ng, went into one-step reverse transcription and amplification. Via MiXCR, TCRdb re-called the multiplex PCR reads, giving one row per CDR3 protein. In the table there are roughly 350,000 distinct CDR3 sequences, less than 50% of which are singletons. Overall study findings and caveats: A blood CDR3 motif signature was depleted in highly divergent patients.

Sequencing was carried out using glioma tissue, nonneoplastic brain tissue, or PBMCs (not recorded which). The gene calls are TRBV7-2 and TRBJ2-1; perhaps TRBD1 as D (6 bases). This clonotype was obtained from a human donor with low-grade glioma or glioblastoma, undergoing nonglioma brain surgery, or in good health (not recorded which). The CDR3 reads CASSFGTFYNEQFF. The CDR3 DNA reads as TGTGCCAGCAGCTTCGGGACATTCTACAATGAGCAGTTCTTC.